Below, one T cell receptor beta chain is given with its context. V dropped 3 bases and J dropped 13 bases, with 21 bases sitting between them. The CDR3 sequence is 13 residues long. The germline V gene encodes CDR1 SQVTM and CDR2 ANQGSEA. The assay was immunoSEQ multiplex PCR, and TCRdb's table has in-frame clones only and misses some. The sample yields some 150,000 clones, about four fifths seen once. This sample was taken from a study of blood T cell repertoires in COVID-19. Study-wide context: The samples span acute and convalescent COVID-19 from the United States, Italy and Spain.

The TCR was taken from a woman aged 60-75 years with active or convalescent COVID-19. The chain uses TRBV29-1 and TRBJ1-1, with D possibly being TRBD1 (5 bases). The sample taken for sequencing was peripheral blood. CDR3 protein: CSVDGQGLGSGFF. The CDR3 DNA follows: TGCAGCGTTGACGGGCAGGGCCTAGGTTCAGGTTTCTTT.